Listed below are T cell receptor beta chains from one sample, sequenced in a study of shared clonotypes between healthy human individuals. Clones were sequenced by immunoSEQ multiplex PCR, and TCRdb holds only the in-frame ones, with some missing. Of about 2.4 million clones listed, 80% to 95% are singletons. The sequenced sample consisted of naive CD4+ T cells from PBMCs. The receptors originated from a man aged 18-30 years in good health. Some clones in this sample may be carry-over from other donors' samples. CDR3s include the opening cysteine and the closing phenylalanine or tryptophan. D genes are given only for firm matches. The size entry is marked missing in some rows and otherwise reads once, few, many or a size class.

cdr3_nt cdr3_aa clone_size v_call d_call j_call
TGTGCCAGCAGTTTTGACCACACTGAAGCTTTCTTT CASSFDHTEAFF few TRBV28 . TRBJ1-1
TGCGCCAGCAGCCAAGATCGCGGGGACGAGCAGTACTTC CASSQDRGDEQYF . TRBV4-3 . TRBJ2-7
TGTGCCAGCAGTGAAGCTTTGGGGAATCTCCACTATGGCTACACCTTC CASSEALGNLHYGYTF . TRBV6-1 . TRBJ1-2
TGCGCCAGCAGCTTCGGGCTAGCGGGAGTCTACAATGAGCAGTTCTTC CASSFGLAGVYNEQFF . TRBV5-1 TRBD2 TRBJ2-1
TGTGCCAGCAGCCCTGTTCGGCTTACATATGGCTACACCTTC CASSPVRLTYGYTF . TRBV14 . TRBJ1-2
TGTGCCAGCAGACTGACAGGGGGCGTCAATCAGCCCCAGCATTTT CASRLTGGVNQPQHF few TRBV6-5 TRBD1 TRBJ1-5
TGTGCCACCAATCCTTACAGGGGGGAAACCTATGGCTACACCTTC CATNPYRGETYGYTF . TRBV28 TRBD1 TRBJ1-2
TGTGCCTGGAGTGTAGGAGCGTTCTACGAGCAGTACTTC CAWSVGAFYEQYF once TRBV30 . TRBJ2-7
TGTGCCAGCAGCTCTAGCCATGCGGTCATTCAGTACTTC CASSSSHAVIQYF . TRBV5-6 . TRBJ2-4
TGTGCCAGCAGCCCCTTACTAGCGGGAGGCGAGCAGTTCTTC CASSPLLAGGEQFF . TRBV25-1 TRBD2 TRBJ2-1
TGTGCCTGGGGGGAACGGACTAGACAAGAGACCCAGTACTTC CAWGERTRQETQYF . TRBV30 TRBD2 TRBJ2-5
TGTGCCAGCAGTTTATTATTAGCGGGAGTCCGGGAGACCCAGTACTTC CASSLLLAGVRETQYF . TRBV28 TRBD2 TRBJ2-5
TGTGCCAGCAGCGTCTCGGGACACCGGACCGGGGAGCTGTTTTTT CASSVSGHRTGELFF once TRBV9 . TRBJ2-2
TGTGCCAGCAGCTTGGAGGGGTCAGATACGCAGTATTTT CASSLEGSDTQYF . TRBV11-2 . TRBJ2-3
TGTGCCAGCAGTGAGTGGGACAACTCTGGAAACACCATATATTTT CASSEWDNSGNTIYF . TRBV6-1 . TRBJ1-3
TGTGCCAGCAGTTTACCGGGGTCAAGTGGTGGCAATGAGCAGTTCTTC CASSLPGSSGGNEQFF . TRBV28 . TRBJ2-1
TGTGCCTGGAGTGTAGGTGGGGTTCGAACTGAAGCTTTCTTT CAWSVGGVRTEAFF . TRBV30 . TRBJ1-1
TGTGCCAGCAGCATCTATAGCGGGAGCGCCACCTACGAGCAGTACTTC CASSIYSGSATYEQYF . TRBV7-2 TRBD2 TRBJ2-7
TGTGCCAGCAGGCTCTTTTACGAGCAGTACTTC CASRLFYEQYF once TRBV11-2 . TRBJ2-7
TGTGCCAGCAGCGCTACGCCTACAGGGGGAGAGACCCAGTACTTC CASSATPTGGETQYF . TRBV9 TRBD1 TRBJ2-5
TGTGCCAGCAGTGAGAGGGGGCTAGGAAACATTCAGTACTTC CASSERGLGNIQYF . TRBV2 TRBD1 TRBJ2-4
TGTGCCAGCAGCACCCCCGACCCGGCCGGGGAGCTGTTTTTT CASSTPDPAGELFF . TRBV9 . TRBJ2-2
TGCGCCAGCAGCTCGGGACTAGCGGGAGGGCCAGGAGAGACCCAGTACTTC CASSSGLAGGPGETQYF . TRBV5-1 TRBD2 TRBJ2-5
TGTGCCAGCAGCGCGGGCCCTGAAGCTTTCTTT CASSAGPEAFF . TRBV5-4 . TRBJ1-1
TGTGCCAGCAGCCCAAGCCGCGACAGCCCCGAAGCTTTCTTT CASSPSRDSPEAFF . TRBV7-3 . TRBJ1-1
TGTGCCAGCAGCTCTCGAGGGGGTACTAACTATGGCTACACCTTC CASSSRGGTNYGYTF . TRBV9 . TRBJ1-2